This T cell receptor (beta chain) came from a study of long-term antiretroviral therapy in people with HIV. Whole-study results and caveats: Post-treatment diversity went higher with ART but stayed below transplant donor controls.

Run at survey level, the immunoSEQ assay was version v3.0. The method was immunoSEQ multiplex PCR; TCRdb's version includes in-frame clones alone and lacks a portion of them. Found here are approximately 35,000 clones, about 76% of them singletons; the top ten hold approximately 2.9%. Concerning this clone itself: Its antigen is not identified.

The CDR3 spans 12 residues. The germline V gene has CDR1 SQVTM and CDR2 ANQGSEA. Trimming removed 4 bases from V and 6 bases from J, with 9 bases in between. The gene calls are TRBV29-1 and TRBJ1-4; no reliable D call. The clonotype comes from a man aged 18 to 29 with HIV. The sample in question was unsorted PBMCs, obtained 1.9 years after starting antiretroviral therapy. This CDR3 reads CSVVVADEKLFF. CDR3 bases: TGCAGCGTTGTGGTGGCAGATGAAAAACTGTTTTTT.